These T cell receptor beta chains were read from a single sample in a study of blood T cell repertoires in COVID-19. Profiling relied on immunoSEQ multiplex PCR, and the TCRdb table lists in-frame clones only, not all of them. The repertoire holds around 260,000 clones, with approximately 84% as singletons. Sequencing was carried out using peripheral blood. These receptors came from a person aged 65-85 years with COVID-19, enrolled during active disease. CDR3s leave out the opening cysteine and the closing phenylalanine or tryptophan. Fields, in order: V gene, J gene, CDR3 protein.

TRBV29-1	TRBJ2-7	SAHQGYEQY
TRBV5-4	TRBJ1-2	ASRPTGNLISGYT
TRBV13	TRBJ2-3	ASSLKASRTDTQY
TRBV6-2/TRBV6-3	TRBJ1-1	ASSPPSRAAF
TRBV20-1	TRBJ1-1	SAPVNTEAF
TRBV7-6	TRBJ1-1	ASSPRGTSTDEAF
TRBV4-3	TRBJ1-2	ASSQAVGQGHKGYT
TRBV2	TRBJ1-2	ASSDTYVWA
TRBV9	TRBJ1-6	ASSPPGSYNSPLH
TRBV7-2	TRBJ2-2	ASSLTGLTRNTGELF
TRBV29-1	TRBJ2-3	SVEGEGVSTDTQY
TRBV28	TRBJ1-5	ASSIGVGAQPQH
TRBV10-3	TRBJ2-5	ASRPPGQGETQY
TRBV2	TRBJ1-5	ASSSGRHQPQH
TRBV4-1	TRBJ2-1	ASSQRGRGWDRSGSYNEQF
TRBV7-9	TRBJ2-4	ASSLKFTSGGAAKNIQY
TRBV6-5	TRBJ1-2	ASSYSVSGQGSGYT
TRBV6-2/TRBV6-3	TRBJ1-2	ASSYQGNYGYT
TRBV21-1	TRBJ2-3	ASRYIPTAGQGVTDTQY
TRBV11-2	TRBJ1-1	ASSLERMENGRGKAF
TRBV11-3	TRBJ2-2	ASSGTSGGTGELF
TRBV20-1	TRBJ2-5	SAELETQY